This entry lists 24 T cell receptor beta chains sequenced from one sample in a study of graft-versus-host responses after intestinal transplantation (dated by TCRdb to the early 2020s). The library was made by the immunoSEQ multiplex PCR assay. TCRdb carries this immuneACCESS record with in-frame sequences only. Its versions omit some clonotypes, under half of them owing to an unresolved V gene in the studies checked, with the rest unexplained. The sample table holds over 100,000 clones, of which roughly 87% were seen once. 0.7% to 0.9% of the sample rests with the top ten. Per the publication, the time point label means: cells obtained before transplantation from donor or recipient. The antigens these receptors bind are not known. Sequencing used unstimulated CD4+ T cells sorted from spleen or lymph node cells, obtained before intestinal transplant. The receptors were gathered from a human donor who received an intestinal transplant.

V gene TRBV7-3 combines with J gene TRBJ2-1, with TRBD2 matching over 14 bases. V dropped 6 bases and J dropped 15; count of bases not matched to a gene: 16. Germline V CDR1 and CDR2: SGHTA, FQGTGA. The CDR3 loop spans 16 amino acids. The CDR3 loop reads CASSKTSGTSGGPPFF. The CDR3 coding sequence is TGTGCCAGCAGTAAGACCTCCGGGACTAGCGGGGGCCCTCCGTTCTTC.

The chain recombines TRBV7-3 with TRBJ2-2, with TRBD2 identical over 7 bases. The ends lost 5 bases at V and 3 bases at J; junction bases unmatched: 6. The CDR3 length is 15 residues. CDR1 is SGHTA, CDR2 FQGTGA, per germline. CDR3 bases: TGTGCCAGCAGCCCGCGCGGGGGTCACACCGGGGAGCTGTTTTTT. Protein: CASSPRGGHTGELFF.

J is TRBJ2-3 and V is TRBV5-4; TRBD1 is a possible D gene (5 bases). V lost 2 bases, J lost 1 base, and 14 bases lay in between. The CDR3 runs 16 residues. The germline CDR1 and CDR2 sequences are SGHNT and YYREEE (reference sequence). The CDR3 sequence: CASSLAGALRTDTQYF. CDR3 DNA sequence: TGTGCCAGCAGCTTAGCTGGGGCCCTGCGCACAGATACGCAGTATTTT. The full variable domain, with the rest looked up from reference TRBV5-4 and TRBJ2-3, is ETGVTQSPTHLIKTRGQQVTLRCSSQSGHNTVSWYQQALGQGPQFIFQYYREEENGRGNFPPRFSGLQFPNYSSELNVNALELDDSALYLCASSLAGALRTDTQYFGPGTRLTVL.

The chain recombines TRBV29-1 with TRBJ1-2, with TRBD1 matching 9 bases. The CDR3 contains 14 residues. Germline lookup yields CDR1 SQVTM and CDR2 ANQGSEA. The junction had 8 bases not matched to a gene; V was cut back by 7 bases and J by 2 bases. The CDR3 loop is CSADRGHRNYGYTF. CDR3 in DNA: TGCAGCGCGGACAGGGGACATAGGAACTATGGCTACACCTTC.

V is TRBV29-1 and J is TRBJ2-5, with D possibly TRBD2 on 6 matching bases. Per germline, CDR1 SQVTM and CDR2 ANQGSEA. This CDR3 has 13 residues. V dropped 7 bases and J dropped 5 bases, with 17 bases sitting between them. The CDR3 DNA reads TGCAGCGCTGGACTACGATTGCGGGAGACCCAGTACTTC. Translating gives CSAGLRLRETQYF.

The chain links TRBV2 to TRBJ2-1, with 14 positions matching TRBD2. This CDR3 spans 19 amino acids. In germline, CDR1 is SNHLY, CDR2 FYNNEI. The V and J ends lost 2 bases and 2 bases, in that order; junction bases with no gene match: 8. This CDR3 is CASSERLAGGPRAYNEQFF. The CDR3 bases are TGTGCCAGCAGTGAACGACTAGCGGGAGGGCCTCGGGCCTACAATGAGCAGTTCTTC.

The gene calls are TRBV11-2 and TRBJ2-1, with 8 bases aligning to TRBD2. The CDR3 spans 16 residues. Germline CDR1 is SGHAT and CDR2 is FQNNGV. Trimming took 5 bases from V and 1 from J; bases not matched to a gene: 7. CDR3 coding DNA: TGTGCCAGCAGCCTGATAGCGGGACCTTCCTACAATGAGCAGTTCTTC. It yields the protein CASSLIAGPSYNEQFF. Combining the CDR3 with reference TRBV11-2 and TRBJ2-1 gives the whole variable domain EAGVAQSPRYKIIEKRQSVAFWCNPISGHATLYWYQQILGQGPKLLIQFQNNGVVDDSQLPKDRFSAERLKGVDSTLKIQPAKLEDSAVYLCASSLIAGPSYNEQFFGPGTRLTVL.

The chain recombines TRBV6-6 with TRBJ1-2; D is unresolved. In germline, CDR1 is MNHNY, CDR2 SVGAGI (reference sequence). Trimming cost V 0 bases and J 4 bases, with 15 bases left between them. The CDR3 is 16 residues long. CDR3 bases: TGTGCCAGCAGTTACTCCAGGCGTGAAGTGGGCTATGGCTACACCTTC. This gives the protein CASSYSRREVGYGYTF.

This sequence joins TRBV5-1 and TRBJ2-5; D is unresolved. The germline V gene encodes CDR1 SGHRS and CDR2 YFSETQ. CDR3 size: 13 residues. V lost 4 bases and J lost 4, with 11 bases in between. This CDR3 is CASSTENGETQYF. The CDR3 DNA is TGCGCCAGCAGCACCGAGAACGGAGAGACCCAGTACTTC.

The chain combines TRBV4-1 with TRBJ2-1; TRBD2 aligns across 7 bases. The CDR3 extends over 16 amino acids. The junction had 9 bases not matched to a gene; V was cut back by 2 bases and J by 5 bases. Germline V gene lookup returns CDR1 MGHRA and CDR2 YSYEKL. In DNA form, the CDR3 reads TGCGCCAGCAGCCAAAAAGGCGGGAGAAAGAACAATGAGCAGTTCTTC. Its translation is CASSQKGGRKNNEQFF.

This rearrangement joins TRBV6-5 to TRBJ2-3; TRBD1 or TRBD2 may be the D gene (5 bases each). Trimming took 2 bases from V and 2 from J, leaving 14 bases between them. The germline V gene has CDR1 MNHEY and CDR2 SVGAGI. This CDR3 has 16 amino acids. DNA for the CDR3: TGTGCCAGCAGTTACCGGCGGTCCGGGACCACAGATACGCAGTATTTT. Translated, it gives CASSYRRSGTTDTQYF.

V usage is TRBV6-1 and J usage is TRBJ1-3; TRBD1 might be the D (6 bases). This CDR3 has 13 residues. V was cut by 6 bases and J by 6 bases, with 12 bases left in between. Germline assignment: CDR1 MNHNS and CDR2 SASEGT. DNA for the CDR3: TGTGCCAGCAGCGTACAGGGTGAAAACACCATATATTTT. Translated, it gives CASSVQGENTIYF.

This clone has only a few counts. V gene TRBV6-5 combines with J gene TRBJ2-1; 11 bases match TRBD1. The germline V gene has CDR1 MNHEY and CDR2 SVGAGI. This CDR3 comprises 14 residues. Trimming took 7 bases from V and 10 from J; bases not matched to a gene: 9. In DNA, the CDR3 is TGTGCCAGCAAGCTGGACAGGGGGCGCTTCGAGCAGTTCTTC. It codes for CASKLDRGRFEQFF.

This chain connects TRBV6-6 to TRBJ2-7; 7 positions agree with TRBD1. CDR3 length: 12 residues. The J segment lost 4 bases and the V segment lost 6 bases, leaving 3 bases of the junction unmatched. The germline V gene has CDR1 MNHNY and CDR2 SVGAGI (reference sequence). CDR3 sequence: CASRDRSYEQYF. CDR3 sequence (DNA): TGTGCCAGCAGGGACAGGAGTTACGAGCAGTACTTC.

The chain uses TRBV28 and TRBJ2-5; no reliable D call. From germline, CDR1 is MDHEN and CDR2 SYDVKM. This CDR3 comprises 12 residues. The V and J ends lost 4 bases and 4 bases respectively, with 7 bases between them. Here the CDR3 reads CASSSSSETQYF. The CDR3 nucleotides read TGTGCCAGCAGTTCGTCGTCAGAGACCCAGTACTTC.

V gene TRBV19 combines with J gene TRBJ1-5; 8 positions match TRBD1. V lost 4 bases and J lost 5; bases outside the gene matches: 4. The CDR3 covers 14 residues. CDR1 and CDR2 from the germline V gene are LNHDA and SQIVND (reference sequence). The CDR3 loop reads CASSTLQGDQPQHF. CDR3 coding DNA: TGTGCCAGTAGTACTCTACAGGGGGATCAGCCCCAGCATTTT.

The rearrangement joins TRBV5-6 to TRBJ2-7, with 8 nucleotides matching TRBD2. Per the germline V gene, CDR1 is SGHDT and CDR2 is YYEEEE. The CDR3 runs 14 residues. V gave up 0 bases and J gave up 5 bases; unmatched junction bases: 4. The CDR3 coding sequence is TGTGCCAGCAGCTTGGAATTAGCGGGGCACGAGCAGTACTTC. Protein sequence: CASSLELAGHEQYF. The variable domain in full, completed from reference TRBV5-6 and TRBJ2-7, reads DAGVTQSPTHLIKTRGQQVTLRCSPKSGHDTVSWYQQALGQGPQFIFQYYEEEERQRGNFPDRFSGHQFPNYSSELNVNALLLGDSALYLCASSLELAGHEQYFGPGTRLTVT.

This clone showed up just once. The chain joins TRBV6-1 to TRBJ2-7; TRBD1 matches 7 bases. CDR1 is MNHNS and CDR2 is SASEGT in the germline V gene. The CDR3 is 12 amino acids. The V and J ends lost 8 bases and 3 bases, in that order; junction bases with no gene match: 4. Written as DNA, the CDR3 is TGTGCCAGCCGGGACAGCTTCTACGAGCAGTACTTC. Encoded protein: CASRDSFYEQYF.

CDR3 loop: CSVEDLGTWDKHTEAFF. CDR3 in DNA: TGCAGCGTTGAAGATCTGGGGACTTGGGACAAACACACTGAAGCTTTCTTT. This chain uses TRBV29-1 with TRBJ1-1; TRBD1 might be the D (6 bases). Germline lookup yields CDR1 SQVTM and CDR2 ANQGSEA. CDR3 length: 17 residues. The V gene lost 0 bases and the J gene lost 3 bases, with 20 bases spanning the gap.

This clone was observed a few times. The genes are TRBV6-5 and TRBJ1-4; weak D call: TRBD1 (5 bases). Trimming stripped 0 bases from V and 11 bases from J, with 16 bases between. Germline V gene sequence: CDR1 MNHEY, CDR2 SVGAGI. The CDR3 covers 15 residues. The CDR3 here is CASSYSGATGNKLFF. The DNA for the CDR3 is TGTGCCAGCAGTTACTCAGGGGCTACAGGAAATAAACTGTTTTTT.

The chain is built from TRBV9 and TRBJ1-3; D ambiguous. CDR1 SGDLS and CDR2 YYNGEE come from the germline V gene. This CDR3 is 15 amino acids long. V lost 3 bases and J 0 bases, leaving 10 bases between the germline ends. This CDR3 is CASSEGGRSGNTIYF. The CDR3, as DNA: TGTGCCAGCAGCGAGGGCGGCCGCTCTGGAAACACCATATATTTT.

The chain couples TRBV7-3 to TRBJ2-5; 8 bases match TRBD2. CDR3 length: 14 amino acids. V lost 8 bases, J lost 3 bases, and 8 bases stayed unmatched. Germline CDR1 reads SGHTA; CDR2 reads FQGTGA. CDR3 sequence: CASSPGGSKETQYF. The CDR3 DNA sequence: TGTGCCAGCTCCCCGGGGGGGTCTAAAGAGACCCAGTACTTC.

This chain connects TRBV5-6 to TRBJ2-3; 11 bases fit TRBD1. The CDR3 contains 16 residues. The germline CDR1 and CDR2 sequences are SGHDT and YYEEEE. Losses at the gene ends were 4 bases for V and 4 bases for J; bases not matched to a gene: 8. The CDR3 reads CASSVTGTGGADTQYF. CDR3 DNA: TGTGCCAGCAGCGTCACCGGGACAGGGGGTGCAGATACGCAGTATTTT.

With respect to this clone: Other DNA sequences in the sample encode the same CDR3. The chain joins TRBV6-1 to TRBJ1-1; D is unclear. V was shortened by 4 bases and J by 1 base, with 7 bases between the two germline ends. In germline, CDR1 is MNHNS, CDR2 SASEGT. The CDR3 runs to 13 residues. DNA for the CDR3: TGTGCCAGCAGTGGTAGACAGAACACTGAAGCTTTCTTT. It translates to CASSGRQNTEAFF.